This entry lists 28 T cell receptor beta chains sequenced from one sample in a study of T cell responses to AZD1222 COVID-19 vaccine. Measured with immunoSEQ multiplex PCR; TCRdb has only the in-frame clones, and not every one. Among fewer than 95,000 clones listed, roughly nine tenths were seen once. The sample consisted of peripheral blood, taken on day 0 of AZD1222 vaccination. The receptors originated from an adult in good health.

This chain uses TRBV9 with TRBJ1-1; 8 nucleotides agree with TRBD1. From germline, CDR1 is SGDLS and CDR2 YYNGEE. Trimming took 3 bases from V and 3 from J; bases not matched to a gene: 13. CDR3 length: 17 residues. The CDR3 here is CASSDPGGSTLDTEAFF. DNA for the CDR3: TGTGCCAGCAGCGACCCAGGGGGCTCGACCTTGGACACTGAAGCTTTCTTT.

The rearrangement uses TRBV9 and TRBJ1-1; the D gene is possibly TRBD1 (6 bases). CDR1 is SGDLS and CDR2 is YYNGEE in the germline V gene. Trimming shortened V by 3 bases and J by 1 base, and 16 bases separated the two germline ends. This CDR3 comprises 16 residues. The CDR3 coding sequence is TGTGCCAGCAGCGCAGGTCAGGGGCTAAAGAACACTGAAGCTTTCTTT. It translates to CASSAGQGLKNTEAFF.

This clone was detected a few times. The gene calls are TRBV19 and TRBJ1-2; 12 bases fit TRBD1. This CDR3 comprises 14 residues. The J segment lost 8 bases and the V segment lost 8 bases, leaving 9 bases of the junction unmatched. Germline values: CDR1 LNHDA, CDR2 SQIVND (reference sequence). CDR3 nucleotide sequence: TGTGCCAGTCCGCGGGACAGGGGGCGAGGAGGCTACACCTTC. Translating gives CASPRDRGRGGYTF.

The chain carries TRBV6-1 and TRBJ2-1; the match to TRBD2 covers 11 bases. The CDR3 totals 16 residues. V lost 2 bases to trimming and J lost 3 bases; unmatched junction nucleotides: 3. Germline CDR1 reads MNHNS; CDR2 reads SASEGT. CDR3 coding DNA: TGTGCCAGCAGTGAAAAGACTAGCGGGAACTACAATGAGCAGTTCTTC. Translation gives CASSEKTSGNYNEQFF.

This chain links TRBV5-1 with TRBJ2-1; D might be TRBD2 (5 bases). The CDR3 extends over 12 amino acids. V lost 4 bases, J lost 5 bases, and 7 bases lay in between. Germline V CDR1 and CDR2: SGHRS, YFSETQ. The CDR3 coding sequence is TGCGCCAGCAGCGTGGGAGACAATGAGCAGTTCTTC. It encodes CASSVGDNEQFF.

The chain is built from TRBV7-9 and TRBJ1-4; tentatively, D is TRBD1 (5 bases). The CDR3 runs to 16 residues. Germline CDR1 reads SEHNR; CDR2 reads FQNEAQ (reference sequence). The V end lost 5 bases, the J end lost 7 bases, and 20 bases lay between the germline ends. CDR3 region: CASSPRPLQQGEKLFF. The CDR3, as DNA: TGTGCCAGCAGCCCCCGACCCCTTCAGCAGGGTGAAAAACTGTTTTTT.

This CDR3 is CASSILRYTEAFF. The CDR3 nucleotides read TGTGCCAGTAGTATCCTCCGCTACACTGAAGCTTTCTTT. V gene TRBV19 combines with J gene TRBJ1-1; D call uncertain. V lost 3 bases and J 3 bases, leaving 8 bases between the germline ends. Germline V gene sequence: CDR1 LNHDA, CDR2 SQIVND (reference sequence). The CDR3 length is 13 residues.

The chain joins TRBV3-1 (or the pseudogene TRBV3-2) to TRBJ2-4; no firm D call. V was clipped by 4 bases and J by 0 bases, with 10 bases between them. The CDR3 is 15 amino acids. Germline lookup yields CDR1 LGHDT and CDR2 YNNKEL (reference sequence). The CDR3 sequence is CASSLSLQAKNIQYF. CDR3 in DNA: TGTGCCAGCAGCCTCAGCCTTCAAGCCAAAAACATTCAGTACTTC.

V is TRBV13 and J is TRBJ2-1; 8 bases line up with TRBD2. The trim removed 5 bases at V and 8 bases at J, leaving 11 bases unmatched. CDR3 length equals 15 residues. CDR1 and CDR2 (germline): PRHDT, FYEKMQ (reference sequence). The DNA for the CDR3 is TGTGCCAGCAGCCGCCCGGGACTAGGGTTCTATGAGCAGTTCTTC. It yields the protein CASSRPGLGFYEQFF.

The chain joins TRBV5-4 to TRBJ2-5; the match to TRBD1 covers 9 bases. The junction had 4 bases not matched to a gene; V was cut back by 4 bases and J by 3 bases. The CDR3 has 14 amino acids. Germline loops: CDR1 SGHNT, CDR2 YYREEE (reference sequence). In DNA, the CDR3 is TGTGCCAGCAGCCTCCGGGACAGGGAAGAGACCCAGTACTTC. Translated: CASSLRDREETQYF.

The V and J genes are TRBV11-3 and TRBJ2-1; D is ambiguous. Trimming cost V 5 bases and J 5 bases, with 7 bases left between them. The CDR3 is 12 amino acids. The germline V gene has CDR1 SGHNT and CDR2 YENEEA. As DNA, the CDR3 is TGTGCCAGCAGCCCGCATAACAATGAGCAGTTCTTC. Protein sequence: CASSPHNNEQFF.

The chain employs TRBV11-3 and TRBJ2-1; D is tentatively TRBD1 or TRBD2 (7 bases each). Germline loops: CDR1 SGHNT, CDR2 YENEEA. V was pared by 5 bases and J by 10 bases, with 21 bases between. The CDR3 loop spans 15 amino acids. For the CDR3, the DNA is TGTGCCAGCAGCCCCACCCCCAGCCAGGGGGGGGAGCAGTTCTTC. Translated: CASSPTPSQGGEQFF.

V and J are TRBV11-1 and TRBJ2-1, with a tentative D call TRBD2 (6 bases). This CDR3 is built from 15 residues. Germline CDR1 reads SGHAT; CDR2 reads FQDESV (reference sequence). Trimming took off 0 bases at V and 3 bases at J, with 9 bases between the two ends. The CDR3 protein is CASSLAGGRYNEQFF. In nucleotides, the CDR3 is TGTGCCAGCAGCTTAGCGGGAGGACGCTACAATGAGCAGTTCTTC.

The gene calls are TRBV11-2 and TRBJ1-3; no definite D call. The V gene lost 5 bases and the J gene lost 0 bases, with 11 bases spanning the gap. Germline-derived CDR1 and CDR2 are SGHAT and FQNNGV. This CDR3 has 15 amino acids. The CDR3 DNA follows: TGTGCCAGCAGCCTGGGCCCTACCTCTGGAAACACCATATATTTT. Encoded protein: CASSLGPTSGNTIYF. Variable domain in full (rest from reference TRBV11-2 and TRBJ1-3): EAGVAQSPRYKIIEKRQSVAFWCNPISGHATLYWYQQILGQGPKLLIQFQNNGVVDDSQLPKDRFSAERLKGVDSTLKIQPAKLEDSAVYLCASSLGPTSGNTIYFGEGSWLTVV.

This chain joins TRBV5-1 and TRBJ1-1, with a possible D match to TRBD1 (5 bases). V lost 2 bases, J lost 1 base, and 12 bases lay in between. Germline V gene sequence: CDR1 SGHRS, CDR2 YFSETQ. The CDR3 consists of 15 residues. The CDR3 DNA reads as TGCGCCAGCAGCTTTCAATGGGGCGCGAACACTGAAGCTTTCTTT. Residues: CASSFQWGANTEAFF. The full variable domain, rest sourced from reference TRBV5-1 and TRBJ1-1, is KAGVTQTPRYLIKTRGQQVTLSCSPISGHRSVSWYQQTPGQGLQFLFEYFSETQRNKGNFPGRFSGRQFSNSRSEMNVSTLELGDSALYLCASSFQWGANTEAFFGQGTRLTVV.

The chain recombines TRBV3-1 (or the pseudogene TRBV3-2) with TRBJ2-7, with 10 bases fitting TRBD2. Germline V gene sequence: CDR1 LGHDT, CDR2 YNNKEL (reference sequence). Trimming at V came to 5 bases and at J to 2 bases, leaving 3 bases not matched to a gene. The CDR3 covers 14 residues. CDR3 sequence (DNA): TGTGCCAGCAGCGGGACTAGCGCTGCCTACGAGCAGTACTTC. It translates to CASSGTSAAYEQYF.

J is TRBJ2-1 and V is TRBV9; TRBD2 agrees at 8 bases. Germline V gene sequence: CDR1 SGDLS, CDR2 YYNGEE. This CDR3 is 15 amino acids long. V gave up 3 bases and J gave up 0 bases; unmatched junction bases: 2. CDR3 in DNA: TGTGCCAGCAGCGGAAGCGGGAGCTCCTACAATGAGCAGTTCTTC. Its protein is CASSGSGSSYNEQFF.

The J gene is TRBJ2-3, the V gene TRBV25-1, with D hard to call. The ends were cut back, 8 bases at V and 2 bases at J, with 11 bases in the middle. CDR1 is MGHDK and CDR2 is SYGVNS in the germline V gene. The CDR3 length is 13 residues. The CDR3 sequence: CASQDEVTDTQYF. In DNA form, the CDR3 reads TGTGCCAGCCAAGATGAGGTCACAGATACGCAGTATTTT.

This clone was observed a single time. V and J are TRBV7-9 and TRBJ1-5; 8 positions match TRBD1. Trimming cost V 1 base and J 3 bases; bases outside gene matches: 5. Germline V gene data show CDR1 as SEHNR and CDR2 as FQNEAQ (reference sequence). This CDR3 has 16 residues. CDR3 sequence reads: CASSLGAGGPNQPQHF. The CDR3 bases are TGTGCCAGCAGCTTAGGGGCAGGGGGCCCCAATCAGCCCCAGCATTTT.

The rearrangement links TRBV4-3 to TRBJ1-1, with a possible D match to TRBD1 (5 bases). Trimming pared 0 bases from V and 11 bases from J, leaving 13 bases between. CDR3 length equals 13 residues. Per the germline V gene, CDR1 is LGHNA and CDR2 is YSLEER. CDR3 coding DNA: TGCGCCAGCAGCCAAGAGGGGGGGACGGAGGCTTTCTTT. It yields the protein CASSQEGGTEAFF.

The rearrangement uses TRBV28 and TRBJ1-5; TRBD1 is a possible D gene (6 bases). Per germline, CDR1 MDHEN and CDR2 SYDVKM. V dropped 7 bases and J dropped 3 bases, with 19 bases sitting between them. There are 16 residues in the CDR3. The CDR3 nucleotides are TGTGCCAGCACCCCTACCCTCGGACAGTTCAATCAGCCCCAGCATTTT. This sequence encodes CASTPTLGQFNQPQHF.

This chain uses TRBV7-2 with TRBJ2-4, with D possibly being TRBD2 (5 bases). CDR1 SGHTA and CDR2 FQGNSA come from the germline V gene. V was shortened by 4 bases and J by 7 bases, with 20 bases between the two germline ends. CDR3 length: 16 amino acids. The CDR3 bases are TGTGCCAGCAGCTCGGACTGGCTTAGGGAGCCCAACATTCAGTACTTC. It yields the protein CASSSDWLREPNIQYF.

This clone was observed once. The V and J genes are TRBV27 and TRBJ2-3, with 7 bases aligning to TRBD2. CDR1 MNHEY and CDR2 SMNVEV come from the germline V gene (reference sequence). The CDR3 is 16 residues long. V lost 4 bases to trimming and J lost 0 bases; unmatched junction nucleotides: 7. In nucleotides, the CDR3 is TGTGCCAGCAGTTACCTAGCGGACTTAAGCACAGATACGCAGTATTTT. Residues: CASSYLADLSTDTQYF.

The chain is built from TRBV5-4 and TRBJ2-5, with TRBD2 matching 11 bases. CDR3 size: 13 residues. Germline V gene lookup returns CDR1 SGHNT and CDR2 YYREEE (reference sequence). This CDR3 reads CTSGTSGQETQYF. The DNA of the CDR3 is TGTACTTCCGGGACTAGCGGTCAAGAGACCCAGTACTTC.

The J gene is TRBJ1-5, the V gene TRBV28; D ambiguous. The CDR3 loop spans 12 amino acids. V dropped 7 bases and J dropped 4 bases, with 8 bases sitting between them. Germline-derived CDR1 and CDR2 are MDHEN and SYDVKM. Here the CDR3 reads CASTNSNQPQHF. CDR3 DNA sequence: TGTGCCAGCACCAACAGTAATCAGCCCCAGCATTTT.

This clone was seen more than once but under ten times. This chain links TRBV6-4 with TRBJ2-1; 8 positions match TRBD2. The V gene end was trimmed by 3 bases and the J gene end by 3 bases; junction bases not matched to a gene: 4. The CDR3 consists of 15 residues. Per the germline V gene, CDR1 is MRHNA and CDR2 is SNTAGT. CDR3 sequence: CASSEGAGGYNEQFF. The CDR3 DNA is TGTGCCAGCAGTGAGGGGGCGGGAGGCTACAATGAGCAGTTCTTC.

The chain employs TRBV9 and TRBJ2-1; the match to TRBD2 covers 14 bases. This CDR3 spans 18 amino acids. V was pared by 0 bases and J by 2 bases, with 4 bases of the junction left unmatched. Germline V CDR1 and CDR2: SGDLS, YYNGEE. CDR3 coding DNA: TGTGCCAGCAGCGTAGCTAAGGGACTAGCGGGGGCCTACAATGAGCAGTTCTTC. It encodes CASSVAKGLAGAYNEQFF.

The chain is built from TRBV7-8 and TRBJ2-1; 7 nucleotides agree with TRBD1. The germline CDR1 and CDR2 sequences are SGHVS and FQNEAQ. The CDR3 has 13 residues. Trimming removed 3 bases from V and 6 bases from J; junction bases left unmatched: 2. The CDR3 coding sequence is TGTGCCAGCAGCTTCAGGGGGAGCAATGAGCAGTTCTTC. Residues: CASSFRGSNEQFF.